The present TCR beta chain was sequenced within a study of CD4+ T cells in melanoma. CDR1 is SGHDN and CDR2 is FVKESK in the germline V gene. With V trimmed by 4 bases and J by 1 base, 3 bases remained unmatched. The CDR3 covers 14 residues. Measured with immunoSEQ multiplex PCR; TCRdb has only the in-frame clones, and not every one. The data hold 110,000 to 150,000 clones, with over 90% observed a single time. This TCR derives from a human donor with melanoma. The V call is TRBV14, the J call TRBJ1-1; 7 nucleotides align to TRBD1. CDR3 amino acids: CASSRRTGNTEAFF. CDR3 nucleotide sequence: TGTGCCAGCAGCCGAAGGACAGGGAACACTGAAGCTTTCTTT.